The 27 T cell receptor beta chains in this list originate from one sample, sequenced in a study of graft-versus-host responses after intestinal transplantation. Sequencing used immunoSEQ multiplex PCR; TCRdb keeps in-frame clones, though not all of them. The sample yields about 18,000 clones, around 38% seen once. The specimen comprised alloreactive CD4+ T cells from a mixed lymphocyte reaction culture, sampled before intestinal transplant. Stated subset: CFSE-low proliferating T cells sorted from roughly six-day pre-transplant mixed lymphocyte reaction (GvH or HvG direction). The receptor source for this set is a human patient who received an intestinal transplant.

The V and J genes are TRBV11-2 and TRBJ1-2, with D possibly TRBD1 on 6 matching bases. From germline, CDR1 is SGHAT and CDR2 FQNNGV. This CDR3 is 14 amino acids long. V lost 1 base and J lost 12, with 18 bases in between. Here the CDR3 reads CASSLAPEGGRHTF. The CDR3, as DNA: TGTGCCAGCAGCTTAGCCCCCGAGGGGGGTCGGCACACCTTC.

This clone came up a few times. The chain has TRBV30 and TRBJ1-6; TRBD1 might be the D (5 bases). In germline, CDR1 is GTSNPN, CDR2 SVGIG (reference sequence). V lost 0 bases and J 11 bases, leaving 11 bases between the germline ends. This CDR3 has 13 amino acids. The CDR3 spells CAWSVPGGAPLHF. CDR3 in DNA: TGTGCCTGGAGTGTACCTGGGGGAGCACCCCTCCACTTT.

The chain is built from TRBV4-2 and TRBJ1-3; 8 bases map to TRBD1. The CDR3 is 16 residues long. In germline, CDR1 is LGHNA, CDR2 YNFKEQ. V shed 4 bases, J shed 4 bases, and the junction held 9 bases outside the gene matches. The CDR3, as DNA: TGTGCCAGCAGCCTAGGACAGGGTACGTCCGGAAACACCATATATTTT. This encodes CASSLGQGTSGNTIYF.

In DNA form, the CDR3 reads TGTGCCAGCTCCCTTCCCGTGACAGGGAGAAATTCCGAGCAGTACTTC. Its protein is CASSLPVTGRNSEQYF. This chain links TRBV18 with TRBJ2-7; TRBD1 matches 7 bases. The germline V gene has CDR1 KGHSH and CDR2 LQKENI. V was clipped by 6 bases and J by 6 bases; unmatched bases: 17. This CDR3 has 16 residues. Full variable domain (missing parts from reference TRBV18 and TRBJ2-7): NAGVMQNPRHLVRRRGQEARLRCSPMKGHSHVYWYRQLPEEGLKFMVYLQKENIIDESGMPKERFSAEFPKEGPSILRIQQVVRGDSAAYFCASSLPVTGRNSEQYFGPGTRLTVT.

This clone came up a few times. This chain links TRBV7-9 with TRBJ2-7, with D uncertain. The CDR3 is made up of 13 amino acids. With 5 bases removed from V and 1 base from J, the gap between germline ends came to 9 bases. Germline V lookup: CDR1 SEHNR, CDR2 FQNEAQ (reference sequence). This CDR3 is CASSPDGSYEQYF. DNA for the CDR3: TGTGCCAGCAGCCCAGACGGTTCCTACGAGCAGTACTTC.

The CDR3 bases are TGTGCCAGAGGCGGGACAGCCAACTATGGCTACACCTTC. This codes for CARGGTANYGYTF. This chain links TRBV2 with TRBJ1-2, with 7 bases matching TRBD1. Trimming removed 9 bases from V and 2 bases from J; junction bases left unmatched: 6. The germline V gene has CDR1 SNHLY and CDR2 FYNNEI. The CDR3 is 13 residues long.

This sequence joins TRBV5-7 and TRBJ2-1; weak D call: TRBD2 (5 bases). TRBV5-7 is reported as an ORF; its role is uncertain. This CDR3 is built from 15 residues. The germline V and J ends were trimmed by 1 base and 4 bases, with 12 bases remaining between them. The CDR3 reads CASSLREIRYNEQFF. CDR3 bases: TGTGCCAGCAGCTTGAGGGAGATACGTTACAATGAGCAGTTCTTC.

The rearrangement links TRBV10-3 to TRBJ1-6; D is uncertain. Between the trimmed V and J ends, which lost 3 bases and 13 bases, there was a span of 10 bases. The length of the CDR3 is 12 residues. From germline, CDR1 is ENHRY and CDR2 SYGVKD. CDR3 sequence reads: CAISEGKSPLHF. The CDR3 DNA is TGTGCCATCAGTGAAGGGAAAAGTCCCCTCCACTTT.

This clone was found a few times. The J gene is TRBJ2-5, the V gene TRBV19, with a possible D match to TRBD1 (6 bases). The CDR3 extends over 15 amino acids. CDR1 and CDR2 (germline): LNHDA, SQIVND (reference sequence). V lost 2 bases to trimming and J lost 4 bases, with 14 bases between them. The CDR3 spells CASSILGAMGETQYF. CDR3 sequence (DNA): TGTGCCAGTAGTATATTGGGGGCGATGGGAGAGACCCAGTACTTC.

This chain joins TRBV23-1 and TRBJ2-1; 10 nucleotides agree with TRBD2. TRBV23-1 is designated an ORF whose function remains uncertain. The CDR3 loop spans 17 amino acids. V lost 3 bases and J lost 5; bases outside the gene matches: 10. CDR3 loop: CASSHPPIAGGNNEQFF. DNA for the CDR3: TGCGCCAGCAGTCACCCCCCGATAGCGGGGGGAAACAATGAGCAGTTCTTC.

The chain is built from TRBV30 and TRBJ1-6; TRBD1 agrees at 7 bases. This CDR3 region has 14 residues. V was clipped by 0 bases and J by 10 bases; unmatched bases: 6. Germline V lookup: CDR1 GTSNPN, CDR2 SVGIG (reference sequence). The CDR3 loop reads CAWSVRMTGSPLHF. CDR3 DNA: TGTGCCTGGAGTGTACGTATGACAGGGTCACCCCTCCACTTT.

This chain uses TRBV2 with TRBJ2-1; no clear D gene. V lost 8 bases and J lost 3, with 11 bases in between. There are 13 residues in the CDR3. Germline CDR1 reads SNHLY; CDR2 reads FYNNEI. The CDR3 nucleotides are TGTGCCAGCGTTGTCGGGCTCTACAATGAGCAGTTCTTC. This sequence encodes CASVVGLYNEQFF.

V gene TRBV11-1 combines with J gene TRBJ2-1; 11 bases are a match to TRBD2. V lost 1 base and J lost 6; bases outside the gene matches: 11. CDR1 is SGHAT and CDR2 is FQDESV in the germline V gene (reference sequence). This CDR3 comprises 18 residues. DNA for the CDR3: TGTGCCAGCAGCTTAGGTAGGGTAGCGGGGGGGCCTGTCAATGAGCAGTTCTTC. Protein: CASSLGRVAGGPVNEQFF.

This clone appeared a few times. The rearrangement links TRBV5-5 to TRBJ1-5; D not certain. The CDR3 runs 17 residues. CDR1 is SGHKS, CDR2 YYEKEE, per germline (reference sequence). V was cut by 3 bases and J by 0 bases, with 16 bases left in between. In DNA, the CDR3 is TGTGCCAGCAGCTCGGGGAAGACATTCTTTAGCAATCAGCCCCAGCATTTT. Translation: CASSSGKTFFSNQPQHF.

This rearrangement joins TRBV6-5 to TRBJ1-5, with D possibly being TRBD1 (5 bases). From germline, CDR1 is MNHEY and CDR2 SVGAGI. The CDR3 has 16 amino acids. V was trimmed by 0 bases and J by 2 bases, leaving 11 bases between them. CDR3 bases: TGTGCCAGCAGTTACTCCGGGACCGGGGGCAATCAGCCCCAGCATTTT. Translated, it gives CASSYSGTGGNQPQHF.

In its sample, this clone was seen a few times. The V gene is TRBV18, the J gene TRBJ1-3; no clear D. Germline CDR1 reads KGHSH; CDR2 reads LQKENI. CDR3 length: 15 residues. V was shortened by 2 bases and J by 1 base, with 9 bases between the two germline ends. Here the CDR3 DNA reads TGTGCCAGCTCACCAACACACTCTTCTGGAAACACCATATATTTT. Translation: CASSPTHSSGNTIYF.

Only a few counts were recorded for this clone. J is TRBJ2-7 and V is TRBV19, with 8 bases identical to TRBD1. CDR1 and CDR2 from the germline V gene are LNHDA and SQIVND (reference sequence). The CDR3 length is 12 residues. V shed 9 bases, J shed 6 bases, and the junction held 7 bases outside the gene matches. In DNA, the CDR3 is TGTGCCAGAGGACAGGGCATCACCGAGCAGTACTTC. It is translated as CARGQGITEQYF. Looking up the rest from reference TRBV19 and TRBJ2-7 gives the full variable domain: DGGITQSPKYLFRKEGQNVTLSCEQNLNHDAMYWYRQDPGQGLRLIYYSQIVNDFQKGDIAEGYSVSREKKESFPLTVTSAQKNPTAFYLCARGQGITEQYFGPGTRLTVT.

This clone turned up a few times. The chain combines TRBV5-1 with TRBJ2-5, with 14 bases matching TRBD2. The CDR3 is 18 amino acids. Trimming at V came to 0 bases and at J to 0 bases, leaving 4 bases not matched to a gene. CDR1 SGHRS and CDR2 YFSETQ come from the germline V gene. In nucleotides, the CDR3 is TGCGCCAGCAGCTTGGGCCGGACTAGCGGGGGGTACCAAGAGACCCAGTACTTC. It codes for CASSLGRTSGGYQETQYF.

This clone was detected only a few times. The rearrangement links TRBV6-5 to TRBJ1-2, with D perhaps matching TRBD1 (6 bases). CDR3 length: 16 residues. CDR1 is MNHEY, CDR2 SVGAGI, per germline. The V and J ends lost 4 bases and 5 bases respectively, with 20 bases between them. The CDR3 coding sequence is TGTGCCAGCAGTTTACCTCGACAGGATTATCAATATGGCTACACCTTC. This gives the protein CASSLPRQDYQYGYTF.

J is TRBJ2-3 and V is TRBV5-3; 9 bases fit TRBD2. TRBV5-3 is sorted into the ORF group, with uncertain function. The J segment lost 0 bases and the V segment lost 0 bases, leaving 17 bases of the junction unmatched. CDR3 length: 21 residues. CDR3 region: CARSLAGVCSGGISSTDTQYF. CDR3 coding DNA: TGTGCCAGAAGCTTGGCGGGGGTCTGCAGCGGGGGGATATCTAGCACAGATACGCAGTATTTT.

This clone showed up just a few times. V and J are TRBV15 and TRBJ2-7, with D maybe TRBD1 (6 bases). CDR3 length: 14 amino acids. Trimming took off 1 base at V and 4 bases at J, with 11 bases between the two ends. Germline V lookup: CDR1 LNHNV, CDR2 YYDKDF (reference sequence). The CDR3 loop reads CATSRVRQGYEQYF. Written as DNA, the CDR3 is TGTGCCACCAGCAGAGTTCGGCAGGGGTACGAGCAGTACTTC.

This chain links TRBV5-5 with TRBJ2-1, with TRBD2 identical over 10 bases. Germline CDR1 is SGHKS and CDR2 is YYEKEE (reference sequence). This CDR3 region has 15 residues. With 5 bases clipped from V and 3 bases from J, the junction kept 5 bases outside the gene matches. The CDR3 DNA sequence: TGTGCCAGCAGGTCTCTAGCGGGGGACTACAATGAGCAGTTCTTC. It encodes CASRSLAGDYNEQFF.

The CDR3 spells CATSRDSRMASYYGYTF. The CDR3 DNA reads as TGTGCCACCAGCAGAGATAGTAGGATGGCGTCGTATTATGGCTACACCTTC. The chain links TRBV15 to TRBJ1-2; D unclear. The germline V gene has CDR1 LNHNV and CDR2 YYDKDF (reference sequence). V lost 0 bases and J 5 bases, leaving 19 bases between the germline ends. This CDR3 is 17 amino acids long. Supplemented by reference TRBV15 and TRBJ1-2, the full variable domain reads DAMVIQNPRYQVTQFGKPVTLSCSQTLNHNVMYWYQQKSSQAPKLLFHYYDKDFNNEADTPDNFQSRRPNTSFCFLDIRSPGLGDTAMYLCATSRDSRMASYYGYTFGSGTRLTVV.

The J gene is TRBJ2-3, the V gene TRBV4-1; D remains unclear. The CDR3 is made up of 17 amino acids. Trimming shortened V by 0 bases and J by 9 bases, and 22 bases separated the two germline ends. Germline V gives CDR1 MGHRA, CDR2 YSYEKL. This CDR3 is CASSQEGVEGPYGTQYF. CDR3 sequence (DNA): TGCGCCAGCAGCCAAGAAGGTGTTGAAGGCCCGTATGGAACGCAGTATTTT.

A few counts support this clone. The chain carries TRBV2 and TRBJ2-7, with D possibly being TRBD1 (5 bases). The CDR3 covers 13 residues. Germline-derived CDR1 and CDR2 are SNHLY and FYNNEI. Trimming took off 4 bases at V and 3 bases at J, with 10 bases between the two ends. In DNA form, the CDR3 reads TGTGCCAGCAGTGTGGTCAGGGACTACGAGCAGTACTTC. Residues: CASSVVRDYEQYF.

The chain joins TRBV5-1 to TRBJ2-1; 9 bases are a match to TRBD2. The CDR3 runs 16 residues. CDR1 SGHRS and CDR2 YFSETQ come from the germline V gene. After removal of 4 bases from V and 7 bases from J, the junction contained 12 bases not matched to a gene. CDR3 region: CASSEFGGGAWNEQFF. The CDR3 bases are TGCGCCAGCAGCGAATTTGGCGGGGGGGCATGGAATGAGCAGTTCTTC.

In this sample, this clone turned up a few times. The gene calls are TRBV5-4 and TRBJ2-1; TRBD2 might be the D (6 bases). The CDR3 runs 13 residues. V lost 0 bases and J lost 6, with 7 bases in between. Germline V CDR1 and CDR2: SGHNT, YYREEE (reference sequence). The CDR3 region has the DNA TGTGCCAGCAGCTTGGGGACTACCAATGAGCAGTTCTTC. Protein product: CASSLGTTNEQFF.